Listed below are T cell receptor beta chains from one sample, sequenced in a study of cytomegalovirus exposure and HLA in healthy donors. Clones were sequenced by immunoSEQ multiplex PCR, and TCRdb holds only the in-frame ones, with some missing. Seen here are 150,000 to 200,000 clones, roughly 80% observed once, and the top ten hold around a tenth. Material: PBMCs. These receptors all come from a man in his fifties or sixties in good health and CMV-seropositive. The CDR3 runs from the conserved cysteine through the conserved F or W. A D gene is named only where the DNA matches it firmly. Clone size is not always given. Where it is, it says once, few, many or a class for expanded clones.

TRBJ2-7,TRBV6-5,TRBD1,15,-,CASSYSTGPSYEQYF,TGTGCCAGCAGTTATTCGACAGGGCCCTCCTACGAGCAGTACTTC
TRBJ2-7,TRBV4-2,-,15,-,CASSHTGRVRNEQYF,TGTGCCAGCAGCCATACCGGCCGGGTGAGGAACGAGCAGTACTTC
TRBJ2-2,TRBV18,-,16,-,CASSPRSGGSTGELFF,TGTGCCAGCTCACCACGATCAGGGGGGAGCACCGGGGAGCTGTTTTTT
TRBJ2-5,TRBV11-2,TRBD2,16,-,CASSPGTSGIGETQYF,TGTGCCAGCAGCCCGGGGACTAGCGGGATCGGAGAGACCCAGTACTTC
TRBJ1-3,TRBV30,-,14,-,CAWSFTSLGNTIYF,TGTGCCTGGAGTTTTACATCTTTAGGAAACACCATATATTTT
TRBJ1-1,TRBV2,-,12,-,CASIRVNTEAFF,TGTGCCAGCATCCGAGTGAACACTGAAGCTTTCTTT
TRBJ2-3,TRBV7-3,-,13,-,CASSPYLTDTQYF,TGTGCCAGCAGCCCCTACCTCACAGATACGCAGTATTTT
TRBJ2-3,TRBV4-3,TRBD2,16,-,CASSQYTSGGADTQYF,TGCGCCAGCAGCCAATATACTAGCGGGGGGGCAGATACGCAGTATTTT
TRBJ1-6,TRBV4-3,TRBD1,15,-,CASSQEQGADSPLHF,TGCGCCAGCAGCCAAGAGCAGGGGGCTGATTCACCCCTCCACTTT
TRBJ2-1,TRBV5-1,-,14,-,CASSLGTAYNELFF,TGCGCCAGCAGCTTGGGGACAGCCTACAATGAGCTGTTCTTC
TRBJ2-3,TRBV9,-,16,-,CASSVESLRVTDTQYF,TGTGCCAGCAGCGTAGAATCATTGAGAGTCACAGATACGCAGTATTTT
TRBJ1-1,TRBV19,TRBD1,14,-,CASRRQGSNTEAFF,TGTGCCAGTCGAAGACAGGGTTCGAACACTGAAGCTTTCTTT
TRBJ2-7,TRBV5-1,TRBD1,14,-,CASSYDRDLREQYF,TGCGCCAGCAGCTACGACAGGGATCTACGCGAGCAGTACTTC
TRBJ2-1,TRBV9,TRBD2,16,once,CASSASSSGGHNEQFF,TGTGCCAGCAGCGCTAGCAGTAGCGGGGGCCACAATGAGCAGTTCTTC
TRBJ2-7,TRBV6-5,TRBD1,12,-,CASSYHRGEQYF,TGTGCCAGCAGTTACCACAGGGGAGAGCAGTACTTC
TRBJ2-7,TRBV4-3,-,17,-,CASSQEQWTIGPYEQYF,TGCGCCAGCAGCCAAGAACAGTGGACTATAGGCCCCTACGAGCAGTACTTC
TRBJ2-1,TRBV5-1,-,15,-,CASSRAAGTYNEQFF,TGCGCCAGCAGCAGAGCGGCGGGGACCTACAATGAGCAGTTCTTC
TRBJ2-3,TRBV2,TRBD2,14,-,CASLREGYTDTQYF,TGTGCCAGCCTGCGGGAGGGGTACACAGATACGCAGTATTTT
TRBJ1-5,TRBV10-1,TRBD1,15,few,CAIGQGVDGNQPQHF,TGCGCCATAGGACAGGGGGTCGACGGCAATCAGCCCCAGCATTTT
TRBJ2-1,TRBV19,TRBD1,15,-,CASSLDRDPYNEQFF,TGTGCCAGTAGCCTGGACAGGGACCCCTACAATGAGCAGTTCTTC
TRBJ2-7,TRBV28,TRBD1,15,-,CASSFLDRDSYEQYF,TGTGCCAGCAGTTTCCTGGACAGGGACAGTTACGAGCAGTACTTC
TRBJ1-1,TRBV7-9,TRBD1,17,-,CASSPNWDRGVYTEAFF,TGTGCCAGCAGCCCTAATTGGGACAGGGGGGTTTACACTGAAGCTTTCTTT
TRBJ1-3,TRBV4-2,-,15,once,CASSQGGRTGNTIYF,TGTGCCAGCAGCCAAGGGGGGCGCACTGGAAACACCATATATTTT
TRBJ1-1,TRBV25-1,TRBD1,14,-,CASKTTGRDTEAFF,TGTGCCAGCAAAACGACAGGGAGAGACACTGAAGCTTTCTTT
TRBJ1-1,TRBV19,-,15,-,CASSKTRGMNTEAFF,TGTGCCAGTAGTAAAACGCGAGGCATGAACACTGAAGCTTTCTTT
TRBJ2-7,TRBV30,-,14,-,CAWSVDSGVYEQYF,TGTGCCTGGAGTGTGGACAGTGGAGTCTACGAGCAGTACTTC
TRBJ1-2,TRBV4-3,-,16,-,CASSHPSAPGGYGYTF,TGCGCCAGCAGCCATCCGTCGGCACCCGGGGGCTATGGCTACACCTTC
TRBJ1-4,TRBV5-1,TRBD1,15,few,CASSSPGGAGEKLFF,TGCGCCAGCAGCAGCCCAGGGGGCGCCGGTGAAAAACTGTTTTTT
TRBJ2-2,TRBV5-1,-,13,few,CASGTQLTGELFF,TGCGCCAGCGGGACACAGCTCACCGGGGAGCTGTTTTTT
TRBJ2-5,TRBV5-1,TRBD2,14,few,CASSLERGAETQYF,TGCGCCAGCAGCTTGGAGCGGGGGGCAGAGACCCAGTACTTC
TRBJ2-3,TRBV7-3,TRBD2,18,-,CASSLTLGGGGATDTQYF,TGTGCCAGCAGCTTAACGTTAGGTGGCGGGGGGGCCACAGATACGCAGTATTTT
TRBJ2-2,TRBV30,TRBD1,15,-,CAWSAWQGASGELFF,TGTGCCTGGAGTGCCTGGCAGGGGGCGAGCGGGGAGCTGTTTTTT
TRBJ1-2,TRBV19,-,13,-,CASKGRSMLGYTF,TGTGCCAGTAAAGGTCGGAGTATGCTTGGCTACACCTTC
TRBJ1-5,TRBV7-2,TRBD1,16,-,CASSTGQPVSNQPQHF,TGTGCCAGCAGCACGGGACAGCCCGTGAGTAATCAGCCCCAGCATTTT
TRBJ1-3,TRBV28,TRBD1,16,once,CASSWDRGQTGNTIYF,TGTGCCAGCAGCTGGGACAGGGGGCAAACTGGAAACACCATATATTTT
TRBJ2-7,TRBV19,-,13,-,CASSLNAAWEQYF,TGTGCCAGTAGTCTTAATGCGGCTTGGGAGCAGTACTTC
TRBJ1-3,TRBV18,-,15,-,CASSPTEYSGNTIYF,TGTGCCAGCTCACCGACAGAATACTCTGGAAACACCATATATTTT
TRBJ2-3,TRBV5-1,-,14,-,CASSLVGAIDTQYF,TGCGCCAGCAGCTTGGTTGGGGCGATAGATACGCAGTATTTT
TRBJ1-2,TRBV7-2,TRBD1,16,-,CASSFGSRDRGHGYTF,TGTGCCAGCAGCTTCGGGTCACGGGACAGGGGGCATGGCTACACCTTC
TRBJ2-7,TRBV4-1,TRBD1,16,few,CASSQEPTGGSYEQYF,TGCGCCAGCAGCCAAGAGCCGACAGGGGGGTCCTACGAGCAGTACTTC
TRBJ2-1,TRBV29-1,-,11,-,CSVVGYNEQFF,TGCAGCGTTGTCGGGTACAATGAGCAGTTCTTC
TRBJ1-2,TRBV29-1,-,12,-,CSGVYEGDGYTF,TGCAGCGGTGTATACGAAGGGGATGGCTACACCTTC